Below, 31 T cell receptor beta chains from the same sample are listed, as sequenced in a study of blood T cell repertoires in COVID-19 (TCRdb year 2020). Library preparation was by the immunoSEQ multiplex PCR assay. In TCRdb, the immuneACCESS table is reduced to in-frame sequences with V and J assigned. These tables do not hold every clone; where another copy was compared, an unresolved V gene accounts for under half, and the others remain unexplained. The sample contains some 130,000 clones, over 70% of them found a single time. The top ten clonotypes cover about 2.5% of the sample. The material sequenced was peripheral blood. The receptors were gathered from a man over 45 with active COVID-19.

Note on this clone: The same CDR3 also results from other DNA sequences found in this sample. This chain links TRBV19 with TRBJ1-1, with 9 bases fitting TRBD1. The CDR3 extends over 13 amino acids. V gave up 6 bases and J gave up 3 bases; unmatched junction bases: 2. Germline-derived CDR1 and CDR2 are LNHDA and SQIVND (reference sequence). The CDR3 is CASSRQGDTEAFF. The CDR3 DNA follows: TGTGCCAGTAGCAGACAGGGGGACACTGAAGCTTTCTTT.

Comments on this clone: This same CDR3 is encoded by further DNA sequences in the sample. V and J are TRBV30 and TRBJ1-1; unclear D gene. Germline values: CDR1 GTSNPN, CDR2 SVGIG (reference sequence). V shed 0 bases and J shed 2 bases, with 7 bases lying between them. The CDR3 sequence is 13 residues long. This CDR3 reads CAWSVRVNTEAFF. CDR3 coding DNA: TGTGCCTGGAGTGTACGGGTTAACACTGAAGCTTTCTTT.

The genes are TRBV7-9 and TRBJ2-5, with 10 bases fitting TRBD2. CDR1 and CDR2 (germline): SEHNR, FQNEAQ (reference sequence). The V gene end was trimmed by 1 base and the J gene end by 9 bases; junction bases not matched to a gene: 14. The CDR3 is made up of 17 amino acids. Here the CDR3 reads CASSLVIAGGLLRSQYF. In DNA form, the CDR3 reads TGTGCCAGCAGCTTAGTAATAGCGGGGGGCCTCCTCCGGTCCCAGTACTTC. The full variable domain, completed using reference TRBV7-9 and TRBJ2-5, is DTGVSQNPRHKITKRGQNVTFRCDPISEHNRLYWYRQTLGQGPEFLTYFQNEAQLEKSRLLSDRFSAERPKGSFSTLEIQRTEQGDSAMYLCASSLVIAGGLLRSQYFGPGTRLLVL.

With regard to this clone: Compared with germline, one end of the junction differs, possibly owing to a read error. The chain couples TRBV7-7 to TRBJ2-2; TRBD1 matches at 11 bases. The CDR3 is made up of 15 amino acids. In germline, CDR1 is SSHAT, CDR2 FNYEAQ (reference sequence). CDR3 loop: CASSLGQGDTGELFF. The DNA for the CDR3 is TGTGCTAGCAGCCTGGGACAGGGGGACACCGGGGAGCTGTTTTTT.

V gene TRBV29-1 combines with J gene TRBJ2-1; D is ambiguous. Germline assignment: CDR1 SQVTM and CDR2 ANQGSEA. The CDR3 sequence is 13 residues long. V was shortened by 1 base and J by 3 bases, with 7 bases between the two germline ends. For the CDR3, the DNA is TGCAGCGTTGAAGGCAGTGACTACAATGAGCAGTTCTTC. Its protein product is CSVEGSDYNEQFF.

This clone was observed a single time. The V and J genes are TRBV5-4 and TRBJ2-1; a weak D match, TRBD2 (6 bases). V lost 4 bases and J 0 bases, leaving 11 bases between the germline ends. Germline-derived CDR1 and CDR2 are SGHNT and YYREEE (reference sequence). This CDR3 has 15 residues. The CDR3 nucleotides are TGTGCCAGCAGCCCCTCCGGGAGCTCCTACAATGAGCAGTTCTTC. Its protein is CASSPSGSSYNEQFF.

The V call is TRBV13, the J call TRBJ1-2; TRBD1 agrees at 9 bases. Germline CDR1 reads PRHDT; CDR2 reads FYEKMQ (reference sequence). The CDR3 has 20 amino acids. The ends lost 5 bases at V and 8 bases at J; junction bases unmatched: 27. CDR3 protein: CASSLRTPGQGTPIGRGYTF. The CDR3 DNA reads as TGTGCCAGCAGCCTCCGAACGCCGGGACAGGGCACTCCCATAGGACGGGGCTACACCTTC.

To note about this clone: At one end, the junction sequence differs from germline, possibly due to a read error. Other DNA sequences in the same sample also yield this CDR3. The J gene is TRBJ1-1, the V gene TRBV19; D remains unclear. The CDR3 has 15 amino acids. Germline values: CDR1 LNHDA, CDR2 SQIVND (reference sequence). CDR3 sequence: CASSHSPREDTEAFF. In nucleotides, the CDR3 is TGCGCCAGTAGCCACAGCCCCCGGGAGGACACTGAAGCTTTCTTT.

V and J are TRBV6-5 and TRBJ1-4; D is unclear. Germline V lookup: CDR1 MNHEY, CDR2 SVGAGI. There are 14 residues in the CDR3. Trimming removed 0 bases at V and 8 bases at J, with 10 bases between. In DNA, the CDR3 is TGTGCCAGCAGTTACTCGATTGCAGTGGAAAAACTGTTTTTT. Its translation: CASSYSIAVEKLFF.

The genes are TRBV24-1 and TRBJ2-2, with 7 positions matching TRBD1. This CDR3 has 16 amino acids. V lost 2 bases and J lost 5; bases outside the gene matches: 7. The germline gives CDR1 KGHDR, CDR2 SFDVKD. This CDR3 is CATSDSRQGGTGELFF. Written as DNA, the CDR3 is TGTGCCACCAGTGATTCACGACAGGGTGGGACCGGGGAGCTGTTTTTT.

The chain has TRBV3-1 (or the pseudogene TRBV3-2) and TRBJ2-5; TRBD1 is a possible D gene (6 bases). The CDR3 spans 13 residues. CDR1 is LGHDT and CDR2 is YNNKEL in the germline V gene (reference sequence). V was clipped by 1 base and J by 4 bases, with 7 bases between them. The CDR3 bases are TGTGCCAGCAGCCAAGCCAGGGGAGAGACCCAGTACTTC. Translated: CASSQARGETQYF.

The rearrangement links TRBV19 to TRBJ2-5; 7 nucleotides line up with TRBD2. CDR1 LNHDA and CDR2 SQIVND come from the germline V gene (reference sequence). The trim removed 3 bases at V and 1 base at J, leaving 8 bases unmatched. The CDR3 contains 16 residues. This chain's CDR3 is CASSIPQPGGQETQYF. Here the CDR3 DNA reads TGTGCCAGTAGTATTCCCCAGCCGGGGGGCCAAGAGACCCAGTACTTC.

The V and J genes are TRBV10-3 and TRBJ2-7; no clear D. V dropped 3 bases and J dropped 3 bases, with 15 bases sitting between them. The germline gives CDR1 ENHRY, CDR2 SYGVKD. There are 15 residues in the CDR3. The CDR3, as DNA: TGTGCCATCAGTGAAGGTCCCAGGCTCGGCTACGAGCAGTACTTC. It encodes CAISEGPRLGYEQYF.

About this clone itself: At the DNA level, this CDR3 is encoded by other sequences in the same sample as well. This chain connects TRBV7-9 to TRBJ1-4; a possible D gene is TRBD1 (6 bases). This CDR3 has 16 amino acids. Germline assignment: CDR1 SEHNR and CDR2 FQNEAQ (reference sequence). Trimming stripped 5 bases from V and 5 bases from J, with 18 bases between. As DNA, the CDR3 is TGTGCCAGCAGCCTAGATTCAGGGGCAGGGAATGAAAAACTGTTTTTT. Protein sequence: CASSLDSGAGNEKLFF.

The chain employs TRBV6-1 and TRBJ2-5; 7 bases agree with TRBD2. The CDR3 has 15 residues. V dropped 1 base and J dropped 2; count of bases not matched to a gene: 4. Germline V gene data show CDR1 as MNHNS and CDR2 as SASEGT. The chain's CDR3 is CASSEGRGNQETQYF. The DNA of the CDR3 is TGTGCCAGCAGTGAAGGGCGGGGGAATCAAGAGACCCAGTACTTC.

The chain joins TRBV5-4 to TRBJ2-1, with 7 bases fitting TRBD1. There are 14 residues in the CDR3. Looked up from germline, CDR1 is SGHNT and CDR2 is YYREEE (reference sequence). Trimming at V came to 4 bases and at J to 7 bases, leaving 8 bases not matched to a gene. CDR3 loop: CASSLSTGRNEQFF. The CDR3 coding sequence is TGTGCCAGCAGCCTATCGACAGGGCGGAATGAGCAGTTCTTC.

This clone was detected once. The chain's CDR3 is CASSLLQNTGELFF. For the CDR3, the DNA is TGTGCCAGCAGCCTACTCCAGAACACCGGGGAGCTGTTTTTT. The V gene is TRBV27, the J gene TRBJ2-2; the D is unclear. Trimming cost V 6 bases and J 1 base, with 9 bases left between them. CDR1 and CDR2 from the germline V gene are MNHEY and SMNVEV (reference sequence). The CDR3 runs 14 residues.

The gene calls are TRBV19 and TRBJ1-1; possible D gene TRBD1, 6 bases. The germline CDR1 and CDR2 sequences are LNHDA and SQIVND (reference sequence). V was shortened by 2 bases and J by 0 bases, with 10 bases between the two germline ends. The CDR3 has 15 amino acids. CDR3 in DNA: TGTGCCAGTAGTATAACCGGGACAATGAACACTGAAGCTTTCTTT. This translates into CASSITGTMNTEAFF. The full variable domain, its missing parts supplied by reference TRBV19 and TRBJ1-1, is DGGITQSPKYLFRKEGQNVTLSCEQNLNHDAMYWYRQDPGQGLRLIYYSQIVNDFQKGDIAEGYSVSREKKESFPLTVTSAQKNPTAFYLCASSITGTMNTEAFFGQGTRLTVV.

CDR3 nucleotides: TGTGCCACCGGACAGTCCCGAGCTGAAGCTTTCTTT. Protein sequence: CATGQSRAEAFF. The chain joins TRBV2 to TRBJ1-1; D is perhaps TRBD1 (6 bases). This CDR3 spans 12 amino acids. The germline V gene encodes CDR1 SNHLY and CDR2 FYNNEI. With 10 bases removed from V and 6 bases from J, the gap between germline ends came to 15 bases.

V usage is TRBV6-5 and J usage is TRBJ2-5; 9 positions match TRBD1. Germline lookup yields CDR1 MNHEY and CDR2 SVGAGI. The CDR3 spans 14 residues. With 6 bases clipped from V and 5 bases from J, the junction kept 7 bases outside the gene matches. The CDR3 bases are TGTGCCAGCAGAGACAGGGGGGTGGAGGAGACCCAGTACTTC. Residues: CASRDRGVEETQYF.

V is TRBV6-4 and J is TRBJ2-2, with 14 bases that match TRBD2. There are 16 residues in the CDR3. J lost 4 bases, V lost 6 bases, and 4 bases had no gene match. Germline V lookup: CDR1 MRHNA, CDR2 SNTAGT. CDR3: CASSPGLAGVTGELFF. Written as DNA, the CDR3 is TGTGCCAGCAGCCCGGGACTAGCGGGAGTCACCGGGGAGCTGTTTTTT.

The chain joins TRBV4-1 to TRBJ1-1; the D gene is possibly TRBD1 (6 bases). V lost 1 base and J 3 bases, leaving 12 bases between the germline ends. Germline loops: CDR1 MGHRA, CDR2 YSYEKL. The CDR3 is made up of 15 amino acids. The CDR3 nucleotides read TGCGCCAGCAGCCAAGGGAGGGGGGGATACACTGAAGCTTTCTTT. Translating it yields CASSQGRGGYTEAFF.

The chain recombines TRBV7-9 with TRBJ2-7; 8 nucleotides match TRBD2. V lost 1 base, J lost 2 bases, and 7 bases stayed unmatched. CDR1 is SEHNR and CDR2 is FQNEAQ in the germline V gene (reference sequence). The CDR3 spans 16 residues. CDR3: CASSLGPAGATYEQYF. The CDR3 nucleotides read TGTGCCAGCAGCTTAGGCCCAGCGGGGGCTACCTACGAGCAGTACTTC.

The chain carries TRBV7-6 and TRBJ1-1; a possible D gene is TRBD1 (5 bases). The CDR3 has 13 residues. Germline CDR1 reads SGHVS; CDR2 reads FNYEAQ. V lost 4 bases and J 4 bases, leaving 10 bases between the germline ends. The CDR3 protein is CASSSNGGTEAFF. The CDR3 DNA is TGTGCCAGCAGCTCCAACGGGGGCACTGAAGCTTTCTTT.

This clone appeared once. The chain has TRBV19 and TRBJ1-2, with 8 bases that match TRBD1. The CDR3 consists of 14 residues. Germline V gene lookup returns CDR1 LNHDA and CDR2 SQIVND (reference sequence). Trimming at V came to 3 bases and at J to 7 bases, leaving 7 bases not matched to a gene. CDR3 nucleotide sequence: TGTGCCAGTAGTATCCGGACAGGGTCAGGTGGCTACACCTTC. Its protein product is CASSIRTGSGGYTF.

The rearrangement joins TRBV7-9 to TRBJ1-4; tentative D call: TRBD1 (5 bases). V dropped 1 base and J dropped 7 bases, with 7 bases sitting between them. The CDR3 consists of 13 residues. Germline lookup yields CDR1 SEHNR and CDR2 FQNEAQ (reference sequence). CDR3 amino acids: CASSLGGREKLFF. The CDR3 DNA follows: TGTGCCAGCAGCTTAGGGGGCCGTGAAAAACTGTTTTTT. Full variable domain (remainder filled in from reference TRBV7-9 and TRBJ1-4): DTGVSQNPRHKITKRGQNVTFRCDPISEHNRLYWYRQTLGQGPEFLTYFQNEAQLEKSRLLSDRFSAERPKGSFSTLEIQRTEQGDSAMYLCASSLGGREKLFFGSGTQLSVL.

The CDR3 reads CASSPPQGDTQYF. CDR3 sequence (DNA): TGTGCCAGCTCACCGCCACAGGGAGATACGCAGTATTTT. V gene TRBV18 combines with J gene TRBJ2-3; the D gene is possibly TRBD1 (6 bases). This CDR3 has 13 residues. Trimming shortened V by 3 bases and J by 5 bases, and 9 bases separated the two germline ends. Germline CDR1 reads KGHSH; CDR2 reads LQKENI.

The rearrangement links TRBV10-2 to TRBJ2-1; TRBD1 agrees at 7 bases. V was pared by 2 bases and J by 4 bases, with 5 bases of the junction left unmatched. This CDR3 contains 15 residues. CDR1 is WSHSY and CDR2 is SAAADI in the germline V gene. CDR3 nucleotide sequence: TGCGCCAGCAGTGAGGAAGGGACAGCATACAATGAGCAGTTCTTC. Its protein is CASSEEGTAYNEQFF.

The rearrangement links TRBV5-8 to TRBJ2-3; 11 positions agree with TRBD2. Germline V lookup: CDR1 SGHTS, CDR2 YDEGEE. This CDR3 is built from 15 residues. J gave up 3 bases and V 4 bases, and 4 bases lay outside the gene matches. DNA of the CDR3: TGTGCCAGCAGCCGTAGCGGGGGGGCAACAGATACGCAGTATTTT. Protein: CASSRSGGATDTQYF. Based on the CDR3 plus reference TRBV5-8 and TRBJ2-3, the full variable domain is EAGVTQSPTHLIKTRGQQATLRCSPISGHTSVYWYQQALGLGLQFLLWYDEGEERNRGNFPPRFSGRQFPNYSSELNVNALELEDSALYLCASSRSGGATDTQYFGPGTRLTVL.

The chain's CDR3 is CASRSQQGASQYF. The CDR3 DNA follows: TGTGCCAGCAGATCACAACAGGGGGCTTCGCAGTATTTT. The J gene is TRBJ2-3, the V gene TRBV6-5, with 9 bases identical to TRBD1. Trimming cost V 6 bases and J 10 bases; bases outside gene matches: 8. This CDR3 comprises 13 residues. Per germline, CDR1 MNHEY and CDR2 SVGAGI.

J is TRBJ2-5 and V is TRBV5-1; the match to TRBD1 covers 11 bases. CDR1 SGHRS and CDR2 YFSETQ come from the germline V gene. V was pared by 2 bases and J by 4 bases, with 4 bases of the junction left unmatched. This CDR3 has 15 amino acids. The CDR3 coding sequence is TGCGCCAGCAGCTTCGGTGGGACAGGGGGAGAGACCCAGTACTTC. Its protein product is CASSFGGTGGETQYF.